One sample yielded the 13 T cell receptor beta chains listed below, sequenced in a study of vaccination effects on CD4 cells after COVID-19. TCRdb's table, derived via immunoSEQ multiplex PCR, lists solely in-frame clones and lacks some. The profile shows 20,000 to 25,000 clones, roughly 74% of them singletons. Expansion with viral peptide pools was applied to antigen-specific CD4+ T cells by the ViraFEST assay prior to sequencing. Upon completion of more than eight days in culture, CD4+ T cells were isolated. From March to December 2020, the person had a SARS-CoV-2 infection that was confirmed by PCR. These receptors' antigens are unknown. The material was CD4+ T cells from PBMCs cultured with a peptide pool, obtained before COVID-19 vaccination. The receptors here all came from a human donor who had a prior SARS-CoV-2 infection.

V gene TRBV23-1 combines with J gene TRBJ2-1; D may be TRBD1 or TRBD2 (5 bases each). TRBV23-1 has ORF status, its function being uncertain. The CDR3 spans 16 residues. V dropped 7 bases and J dropped 0 bases, with 16 bases sitting between them. In DNA, the CDR3 is TGCGCCAGCAATGTTGGTGGGGGATTCTCCTACAATGAGCAGTTCTTC. Its translation is CASNVGGGFSYNEQFF.

The chain combines TRBV20-1 with TRBJ2-7, with a weak D call TRBD1 (5 bases). The CDR3 runs to 11 residues. V lost 5 bases, J lost 3 bases, and 8 bases lay in between. CDR1 is DFQATT and CDR2 is SNEGSKA in the germline V gene (reference sequence). For the CDR3, the DNA is TGCAGTGCTGGGGCAGACTACGAGCAGTACTTC. Translation: CSAGADYEQYF.

The chain carries TRBV6-2 or TRBV6-3 and TRBJ1-2; D call uncertain. Germline CDR1 and CDR2: MNHEY and SVGEGT. Trimming took off 5 bases at V and 4 bases at J, with 14 bases between the two ends. The length of the CDR3 is 14 residues. This chain's CDR3 is CASSGRFRGYGYTF. The CDR3 DNA is TGTGCCAGCAGTGGCCGGTTCCGAGGCTATGGCTACACCTTC.

V usage is TRBV9 and J usage is TRBJ2-3; D is uncertain. V was trimmed by 0 bases and J by 3 bases, leaving 11 bases between them. Germline CDR1 reads SGDLS; CDR2 reads YYNGEE. This CDR3 is 15 amino acids long. CDR3 nucleotide sequence: TGTGCCAGCAGCGTAGGGAATCACGAGACAGATACGCAGTATTTT. This translates into CASSVGNHETDTQYF.

This clone was seen only once. The chain combines TRBV5-1 with TRBJ2-5; 10 bases are shared with TRBD1. Germline assignment: CDR1 SGHRS and CDR2 YFSETQ. The CDR3 loop spans 15 amino acids. V was pared by 6 bases and J by 5 bases, with 10 bases of the junction left unmatched. Here the CDR3 reads CASTRDGQGVETQYF. CDR3 sequence (DNA): TGCGCCAGCACTCGAGACGGACAGGGGGTTGAGACCCAGTACTTC.

This clone was recorded only once. The chain has TRBV11-3 and TRBJ1-1, with D perhaps TRBD1 (5 bases). CDR3 length: 14 residues. Germline V gene sequence: CDR1 SGHNT, CDR2 YENEEA. The V gene lost 2 bases and the J gene lost 4 bases, with 11 bases spanning the gap. CDR3 amino acids: CASSLQGIGTEAFF. In DNA, the CDR3 is TGTGCCAGCAGCTTACAGGGAATCGGCACTGAAGCTTTCTTT.

This clone was observed once. This chain connects TRBV6-1 to TRBJ1-6, with D possibly being TRBD1 (5 bases). CDR1 MNHNS and CDR2 SASEGT come from the germline V gene. The CDR3 has 16 amino acids. Trimming removed 0 bases at V and 12 bases at J, with 18 bases between. The CDR3, as DNA: TGTGCCAGCAGTGAAGCATTCAACGGGGGTGGGATACCCCTCCACTTT. This sequence encodes CASSEAFNGGGIPLHF.

The rearrangement uses TRBV4-3 and TRBJ1-5; a possible D gene is TRBD1 (5 bases). V was pared by 0 bases and J by 4 bases, with 13 bases between. Germline V lookup: CDR1 LGHNA, CDR2 YSLEER. The CDR3 is 16 amino acids. The CDR3 loop is CASSQELLEGNQPQHF. The CDR3 nucleotides read TGCGCCAGCAGCCAAGAATTGTTGGAGGGGAATCAGCCCCAGCATTTT.

The gene calls are TRBV15 and TRBJ2-5; 14 bases are a match to TRBD2. J was trimmed by 4 bases and V by 6 bases; bases with no gene match: 4. The CDR3 sequence is 15 residues long. Germline-derived CDR1 and CDR2 are LNHNV and YYDKDF (reference sequence). The CDR3 sequence is CATSPGLAGAETQYF. CDR3 coding DNA: TGTGCCACCAGTCCGGGACTAGCGGGAGCAGAGACCCAGTACTTC.

The CDR3 coding sequence is TGTGCCAGCAGTGAATGGCAGGGTGAAACTGAAGCTTTCTTT. Its translation: CASSEWQGETEAFF. The genes are TRBV6-1 and TRBJ1-1; possible D gene TRBD1, 5 bases. The CDR3 runs 14 residues. Germline V lookup: CDR1 MNHNS, CDR2 SASEGT. The V end lost 2 bases, the J end lost 5 bases, and 12 bases lay between the germline ends.

A few counts support this clone. The genes are TRBV13 and TRBJ2-7, with 9 bases fitting TRBD2. V lost 6 bases to trimming and J lost 3 bases; unmatched junction nucleotides: 6. CDR1 and CDR2 (germline): PRHDT, FYEKMQ (reference sequence). The CDR3 runs 14 residues. CDR3 in amino acids: CASRSAGGHYEQYF. CDR3 coding DNA: TGTGCCAGCAGGTCCGCGGGGGGGCACTACGAGCAGTACTTC.

V usage is TRBV11-1 and J usage is TRBJ2-3; 7 nucleotides line up with TRBD1. Germline loops: CDR1 SGHAT, CDR2 FQDESV (reference sequence). Trimming at V came to 6 bases and at J to 2 bases, leaving 5 bases not matched to a gene. This CDR3 region has 14 residues. DNA of the CDR3: TGTGCCAGCAGTAGGGACAGCAACACAGATACGCAGTATTTT. This sequence encodes CASSRDSNTDTQYF. Based on the CDR3 plus reference TRBV11-1 and TRBJ2-3, the full variable domain is EAEVAQSPRYKITEKSQAVAFWCDPISGHATLYWYRQILGQGPELLVQFQDESVVDDSQLPKDRFSAERLKGVDSTLKIQPAELGDSAMYLCASSRDSNTDTQYFGPGTRLTVL.

This clone was detected only a few times. The chain carries TRBV11-3 and TRBJ2-1, with a possible D match to TRBD2 (5 bases). The CDR3 totals 18 residues. Trimming removed 3 bases at V and 3 bases at J, with 21 bases between. CDR1 is SGHNT, CDR2 YENEEA, per germline. The CDR3 nucleotides are TGTGCCAGCAGCTTGTTCAGGTTCGGGGTTAGTTACTACAATGAGCAGTTCTTC. Amino acid sequence: CASSLFRFGVSYYNEQFF. The whole variable domain, filled in from reference TRBV11-3 and TRBJ2-1, reads EAGVVQSPRYKIIEKKQPVAFWCNPISGHNTLYWYLQNLGQGPELLIRYENEEAVDDSQLPKDRFSAERLKGVDSTLKIQPAELGDSAVYLCASSLFRFGVSYYNEQFFGPGTRLTVL.